This T cell receptor beta chain was sequenced for a study of T cells in localized non-small cell lung cancer. The CDR3 has 15 residues. Germline loops: CDR1 SEHNR, CDR2 FQNEAQ (reference sequence). Deletions cut 0 bases from V and 1 base from J, with 8 bases between. Here immunoSEQ multiplex PCR was the method, and the copy in TCRdb shows in-frame clones only, minus some. The sample has about 25,000 clones; about 86% are singletons. Overall study findings and caveats: Among the tissues sampled, uninvolved adjacent lung had the highest T cell clonality, above tumor. Adjacent lung was found to contain a median approximately 60 of the top 100 tumor clones.

As for this clone: The antigen is not known.

The input for sequencing was peripheral blood, taken before any cancer treatment. The receptor's source is a male donor aged 60 or older with stage II squamous cell lung carcinoma. The V gene is TRBV7-9, the J gene TRBJ2-3, with a possible D match to TRBD2 (6 bases). The CDR3 spells CASSLAEGRTDTQYF. The CDR3 bases are TGTGCCAGCAGCTTAGCGGAGGGCCGCACAGATACGCAGTATTTT.